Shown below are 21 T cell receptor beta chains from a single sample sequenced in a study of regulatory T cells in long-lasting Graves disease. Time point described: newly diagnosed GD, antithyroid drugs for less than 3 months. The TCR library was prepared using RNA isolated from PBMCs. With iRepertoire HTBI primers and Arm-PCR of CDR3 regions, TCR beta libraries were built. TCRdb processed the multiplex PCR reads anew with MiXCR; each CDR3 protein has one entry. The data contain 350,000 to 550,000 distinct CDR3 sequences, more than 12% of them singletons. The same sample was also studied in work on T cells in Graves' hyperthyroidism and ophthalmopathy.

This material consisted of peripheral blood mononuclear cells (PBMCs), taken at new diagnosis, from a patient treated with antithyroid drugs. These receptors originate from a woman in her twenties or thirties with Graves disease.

The CDR3 coding sequence is TGCGCCAGCAGCCACGGGACGGCAAGAGCTAACTATGGCTACACCTTC. Translation: CASSHGTARANYGYTF. The J gene is TRBJ1-2, the V gene TRBV5-1, with a possible D match to TRBD1 (5 bases). Between the trimmed V and J ends, which lost 4 bases and 0 bases, there was a span of 16 bases. Germline V gives CDR1 SGHRS, CDR2 YFSETQ. The CDR3 is 16 amino acids.

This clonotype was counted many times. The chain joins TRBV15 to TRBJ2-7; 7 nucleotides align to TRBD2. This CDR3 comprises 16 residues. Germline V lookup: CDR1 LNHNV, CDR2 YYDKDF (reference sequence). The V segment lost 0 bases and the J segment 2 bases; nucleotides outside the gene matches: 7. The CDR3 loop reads CATSRDRASGTYEQYF. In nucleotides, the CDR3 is TGTGCCACCAGCAGAGACCGGGCTAGCGGTACCTACGAGCAGTACTTC.

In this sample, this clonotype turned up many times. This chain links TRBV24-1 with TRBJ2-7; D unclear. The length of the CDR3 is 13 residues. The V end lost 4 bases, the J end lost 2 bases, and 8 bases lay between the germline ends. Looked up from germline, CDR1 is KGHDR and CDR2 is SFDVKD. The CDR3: CATSDSDTYEQYF. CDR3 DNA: TGTGCCACCAGTGACTCTGATACCTACGAGCAGTACTTC.

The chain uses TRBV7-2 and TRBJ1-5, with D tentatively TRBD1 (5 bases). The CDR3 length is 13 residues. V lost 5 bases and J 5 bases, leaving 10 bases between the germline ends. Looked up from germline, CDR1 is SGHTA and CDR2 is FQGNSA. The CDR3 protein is CASSRAGDQPQHF. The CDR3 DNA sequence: TGTGCCAGCAGCCGGGCGGGGGATCAGCCCCAGCATTTT.

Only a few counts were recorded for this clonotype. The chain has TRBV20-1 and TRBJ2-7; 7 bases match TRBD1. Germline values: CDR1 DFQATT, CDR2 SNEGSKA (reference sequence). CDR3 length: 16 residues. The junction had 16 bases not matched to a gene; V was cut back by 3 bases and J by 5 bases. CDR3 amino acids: CSARDPRDSLLDEQYF. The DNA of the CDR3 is TGCAGTGCTAGGGACCCCCGGGACAGCCTTCTCGACGAGCAGTACTTC.

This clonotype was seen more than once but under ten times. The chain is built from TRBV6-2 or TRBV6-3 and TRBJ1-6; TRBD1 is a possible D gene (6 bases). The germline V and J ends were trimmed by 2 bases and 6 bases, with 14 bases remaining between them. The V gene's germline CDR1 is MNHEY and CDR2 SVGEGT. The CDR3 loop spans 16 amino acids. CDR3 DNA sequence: TGTGCCAGCAGTTACGGTGGGGGCGAGGGTAATTCACCCCTCCACTTT. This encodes CASSYGGGEGNSPLHF.

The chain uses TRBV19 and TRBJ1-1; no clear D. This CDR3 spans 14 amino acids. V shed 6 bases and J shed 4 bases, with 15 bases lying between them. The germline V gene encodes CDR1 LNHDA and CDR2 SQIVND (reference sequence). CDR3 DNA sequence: TGTGCCAGTAGCCCAAGGGTGGTTGGCACTGAAGCTTTCTTT. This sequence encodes CASSPRVVGTEAFF.

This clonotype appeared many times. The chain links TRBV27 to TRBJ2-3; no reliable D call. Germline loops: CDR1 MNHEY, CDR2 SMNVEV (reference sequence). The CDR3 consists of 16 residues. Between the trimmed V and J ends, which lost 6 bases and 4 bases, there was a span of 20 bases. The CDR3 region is CASSRAVGFGADTQYF. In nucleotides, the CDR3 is TGTGCCAGCAGCCGTGCGGTTGGGTTTGGCGCAGATACGCAGTATTTT.

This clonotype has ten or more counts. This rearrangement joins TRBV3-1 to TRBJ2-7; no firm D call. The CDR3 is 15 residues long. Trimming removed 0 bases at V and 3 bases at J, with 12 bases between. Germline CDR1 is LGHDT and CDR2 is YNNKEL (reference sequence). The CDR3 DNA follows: TGTGCCAGCAGCCAAGACCCCCAAGGCCGCTACGAGCAGTACTTC. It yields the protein CASSQDPQGRYEQYF.

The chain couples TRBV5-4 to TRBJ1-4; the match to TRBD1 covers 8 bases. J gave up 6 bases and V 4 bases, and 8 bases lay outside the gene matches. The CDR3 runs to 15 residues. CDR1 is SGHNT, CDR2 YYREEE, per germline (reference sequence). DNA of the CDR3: TGTGCCAGCAGCCAATACGGACAGGGAGATGAAAAACTGTTTTTT. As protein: CASSQYGQGDEKLFF.

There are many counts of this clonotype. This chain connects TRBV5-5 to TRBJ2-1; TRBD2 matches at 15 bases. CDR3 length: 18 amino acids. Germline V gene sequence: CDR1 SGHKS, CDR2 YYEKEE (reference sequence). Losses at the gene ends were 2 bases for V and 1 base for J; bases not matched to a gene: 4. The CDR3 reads CASSLAGLAGGSYNEQFF. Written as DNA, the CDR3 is TGTGCCAGCAGCTTAGCGGGACTAGCGGGAGGATCCTACAATGAGCAGTTCTTC.

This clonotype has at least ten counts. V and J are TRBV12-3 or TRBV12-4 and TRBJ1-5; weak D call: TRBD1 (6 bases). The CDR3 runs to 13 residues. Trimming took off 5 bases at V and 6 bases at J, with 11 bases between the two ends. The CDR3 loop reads CASSPTGFQPQHF. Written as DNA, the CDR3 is TGTGCCAGCAGTCCAACAGGGTTTCAGCCCCAGCATTTT.

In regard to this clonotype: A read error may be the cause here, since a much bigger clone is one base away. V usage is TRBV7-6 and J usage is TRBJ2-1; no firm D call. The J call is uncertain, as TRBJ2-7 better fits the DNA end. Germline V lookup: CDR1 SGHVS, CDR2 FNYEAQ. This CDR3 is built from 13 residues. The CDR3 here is CASSSVVQAEQYF. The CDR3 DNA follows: TGTGCCAGCAGCTCCGTGGTTCAGGCCGAGCAGTACTTC.

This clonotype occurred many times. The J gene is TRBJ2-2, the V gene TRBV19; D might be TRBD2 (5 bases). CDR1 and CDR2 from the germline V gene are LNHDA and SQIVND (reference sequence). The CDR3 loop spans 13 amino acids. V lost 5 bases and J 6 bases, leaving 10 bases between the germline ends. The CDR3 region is CASSPRRAGELFF. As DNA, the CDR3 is TGTGCCAGTAGTCCCAGGCGGGCCGGGGAGCTGTTTTTT.

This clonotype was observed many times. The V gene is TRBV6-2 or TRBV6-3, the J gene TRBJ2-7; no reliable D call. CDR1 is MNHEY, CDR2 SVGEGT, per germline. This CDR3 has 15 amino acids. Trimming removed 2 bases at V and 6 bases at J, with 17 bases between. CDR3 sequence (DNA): TGTGCCAGCAGTTACCCCGGGCTCAGTAGGTCCGAGCAGTACTTC. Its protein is CASSYPGLSRSEQYF.

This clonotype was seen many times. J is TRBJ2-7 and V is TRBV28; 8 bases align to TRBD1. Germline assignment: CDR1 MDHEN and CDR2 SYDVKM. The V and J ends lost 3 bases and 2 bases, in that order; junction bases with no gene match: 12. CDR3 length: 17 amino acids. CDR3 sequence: CASSFTGGRGPTYEQYF. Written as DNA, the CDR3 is TGTGCCAGCAGTTTTACAGGGGGTCGGGGCCCTACCTACGAGCAGTACTTC. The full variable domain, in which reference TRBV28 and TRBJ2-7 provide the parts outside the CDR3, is DVKVTQSSRYLVKRTGEKVFLECVQDMDHENMFWYRQDPGLGLRLIYFSYDVKMKEKGDIPEGYSVSREKKERFSLILESASTNQTSMYLCASSFTGGRGPTYEQYFGPGTRLTVT.

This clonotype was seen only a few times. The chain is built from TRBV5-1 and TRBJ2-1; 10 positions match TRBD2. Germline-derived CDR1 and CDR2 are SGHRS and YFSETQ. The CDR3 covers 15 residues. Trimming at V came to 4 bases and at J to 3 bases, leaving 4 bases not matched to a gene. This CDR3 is CASSAGTSDYNEQFF. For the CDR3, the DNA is TGCGCCAGCAGCGCGGGGACTAGCGACTACAATGAGCAGTTCTTC.

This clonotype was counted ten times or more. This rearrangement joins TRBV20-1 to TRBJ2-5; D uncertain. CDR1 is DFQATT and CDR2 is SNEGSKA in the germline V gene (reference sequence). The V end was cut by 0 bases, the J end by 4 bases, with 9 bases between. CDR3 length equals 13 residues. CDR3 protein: CSARDLGSETQYF. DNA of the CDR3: TGCAGTGCTAGAGACTTGGGATCAGAGACCCAGTACTTC.

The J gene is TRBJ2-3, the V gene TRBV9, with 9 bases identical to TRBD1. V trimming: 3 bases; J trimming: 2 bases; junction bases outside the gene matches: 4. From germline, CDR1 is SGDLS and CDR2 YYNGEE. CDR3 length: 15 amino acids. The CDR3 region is CASSDGDRATDTQYF. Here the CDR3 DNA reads TGTGCCAGCAGCGACGGGGACAGGGCCACAGATACGCAGTATTTT.

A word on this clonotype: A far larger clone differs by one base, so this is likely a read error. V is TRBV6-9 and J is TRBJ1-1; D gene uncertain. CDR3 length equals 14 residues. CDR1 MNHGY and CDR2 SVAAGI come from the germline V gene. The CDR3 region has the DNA TGTGCCGGCAGTGAATCGGGCGAGTCGGGCGAAGCTTTCTTT. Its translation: CAGSESGESGEAFF.

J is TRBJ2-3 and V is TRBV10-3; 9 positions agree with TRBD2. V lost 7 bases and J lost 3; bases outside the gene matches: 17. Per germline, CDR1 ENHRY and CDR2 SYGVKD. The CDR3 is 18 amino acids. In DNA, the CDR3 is TGTGCCATCACGCCGGGGGCTAGCGGGACCCGGGGAACAGATACGCAGTATTTT. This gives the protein CAITPGASGTRGTDTQYF.